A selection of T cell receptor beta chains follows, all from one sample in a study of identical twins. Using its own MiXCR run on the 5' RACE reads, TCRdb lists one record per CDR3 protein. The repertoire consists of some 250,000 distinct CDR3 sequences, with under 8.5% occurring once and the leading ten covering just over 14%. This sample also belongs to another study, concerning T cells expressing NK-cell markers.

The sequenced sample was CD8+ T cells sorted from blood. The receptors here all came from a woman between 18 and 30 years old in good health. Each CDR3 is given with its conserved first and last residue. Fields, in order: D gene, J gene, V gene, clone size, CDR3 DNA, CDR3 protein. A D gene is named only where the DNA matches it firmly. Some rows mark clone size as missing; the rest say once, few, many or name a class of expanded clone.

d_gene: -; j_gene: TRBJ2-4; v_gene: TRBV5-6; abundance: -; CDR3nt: TGTGCCAGCAGCGCGGGACTTCAAAACATTCAGTACTTC; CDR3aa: CASSAGLQNIQYF
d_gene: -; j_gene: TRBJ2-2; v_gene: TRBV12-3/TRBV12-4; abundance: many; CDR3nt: TGTGCCAGCAGTTTAAGGACCGGGGAGCTGTTTTTT; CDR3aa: CASSLRTGELFF
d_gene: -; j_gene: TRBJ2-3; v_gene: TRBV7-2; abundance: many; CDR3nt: TGTGCCAGCAGCTTAGGGACCCAGGCGGCCCGCACAGATACGCAGTATTTT; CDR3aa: CASSLGTQAARTDTQYF
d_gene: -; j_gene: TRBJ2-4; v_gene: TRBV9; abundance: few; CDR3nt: TGTGCCAGCAGCCCGACGAAGCTAGCCAAAAACATTCAGTACTTC; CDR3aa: CASSPTKLAKNIQYF
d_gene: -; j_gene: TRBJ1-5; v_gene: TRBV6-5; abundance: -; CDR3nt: TGTGCCAGCAGTTACCTACCTCCAGGGAGTGGCAATCAGCCCCAGCATTTT; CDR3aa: CASSYLPPGSGNQPQHF
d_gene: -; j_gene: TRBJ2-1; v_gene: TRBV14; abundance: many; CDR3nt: TGTGCCAGCAGCCAGAAGTTCGGGGTACTATCCTACAATGAGCAGTTCTTC; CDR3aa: CASSQKFGVLSYNEQFF
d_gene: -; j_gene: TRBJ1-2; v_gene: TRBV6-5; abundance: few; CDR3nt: TGTGCCAGCAGTTCCCCCACAGGGTACGCGACGCCTAACTATGGCTACACCTTC; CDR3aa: CASSSPTGYATPNYGYTF
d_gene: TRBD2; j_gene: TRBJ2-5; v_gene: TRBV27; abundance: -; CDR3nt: TGTGCCAGCAGTTCCGGGACTAGCGGGAGAACGGCCCAGTACTTC; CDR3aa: CASSSGTSGRTAQYF
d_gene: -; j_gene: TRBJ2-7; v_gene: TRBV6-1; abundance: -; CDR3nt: TGTGCCAGCGCACGGAACTACGAGCAGTACTTC; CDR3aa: CASARNYEQYF
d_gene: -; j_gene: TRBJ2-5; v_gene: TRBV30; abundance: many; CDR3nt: TGTGCCTGGAGTCCGGTTCAAGAGACCCAGTACTTC; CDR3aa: CAWSPVQETQYF
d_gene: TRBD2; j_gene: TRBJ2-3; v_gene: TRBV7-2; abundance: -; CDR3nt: TGTGCCAGCAGGGGACTAGCGGGAAGAGTTAGCACAGATACGCAGTATTTT; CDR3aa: CASRGLAGRVSTDTQYF
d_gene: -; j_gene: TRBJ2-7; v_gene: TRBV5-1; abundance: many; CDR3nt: TGCGCCAGCAGCTCAACTATGGGGGACGGACCTCTCTCCTACGAGCAGTACTTC; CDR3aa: CASSSTMGDGPLSYEQYF
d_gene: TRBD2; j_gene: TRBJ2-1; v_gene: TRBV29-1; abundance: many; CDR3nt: TGCAGCGTTCCAGGACTAGCGGGAGTGGAGCAGTTCTTC; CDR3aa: CSVPGLAGVEQFF
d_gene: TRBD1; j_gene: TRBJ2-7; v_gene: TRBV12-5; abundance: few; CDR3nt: TGTGCTAGTGGGAACCGGGACAGGCCTTACGAGCAGTACTTC; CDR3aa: CASGNRDRPYEQYF
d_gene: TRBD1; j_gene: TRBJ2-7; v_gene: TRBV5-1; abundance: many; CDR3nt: TGCGCCAGCAGCCCTGACAGGGGCCGCTCCTACGAGCAGTACTTC; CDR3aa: CASSPDRGRSYEQYF
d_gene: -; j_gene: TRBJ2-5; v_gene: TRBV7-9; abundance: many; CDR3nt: TGTGCCAGCAGCCCCTCGACAGGAGGAGGCCTTTGGGCCCAGTACTTC; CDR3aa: CASSPSTGGGLWAQYF
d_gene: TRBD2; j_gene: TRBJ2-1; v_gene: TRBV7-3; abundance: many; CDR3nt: TGTGCCAGCAGCTTAAGCGGGGGGGGAGGAGATGAGCAGTTCTTC; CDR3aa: CASSLSGGGGDEQFF
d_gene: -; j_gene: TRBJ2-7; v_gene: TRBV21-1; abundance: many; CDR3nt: TGTGCCAGCAGCAGAGCAGAGGGCTACGAGCAGTACTTC; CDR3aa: CASSRAEGYEQYF
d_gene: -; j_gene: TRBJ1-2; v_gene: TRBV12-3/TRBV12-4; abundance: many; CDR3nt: TGTGCCAGCAGTTTATACCGCACAGAACGCTATGGCTACACCTTC; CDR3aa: CASSLYRTERYGYTF
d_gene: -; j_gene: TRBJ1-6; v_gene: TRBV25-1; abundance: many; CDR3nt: TGTGCCAGCAGTCTCCCGGGGGGGACTGGCTCACCCCTCCACTTT; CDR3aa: CASSLPGGTGSPLHF
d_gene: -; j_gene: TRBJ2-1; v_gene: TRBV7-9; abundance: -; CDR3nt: TGTGCCAGCAGACATGGACGGGGCTCCTACAATGAGCAGTTCTTC; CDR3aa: CASRHGRGSYNEQFF
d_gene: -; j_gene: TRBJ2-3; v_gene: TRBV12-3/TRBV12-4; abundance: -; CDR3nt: TGTGCCAGCAACCTAGGTTTCAGGAATTTGGTACCATTCGGCACAGATACGCAGTATTTT; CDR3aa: CASNLGFRNLVPFGTDTQYF
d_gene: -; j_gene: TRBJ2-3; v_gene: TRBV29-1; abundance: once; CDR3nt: TGCAGCGTTGAAGAAGTGGGTAATACGCAGTATTTT; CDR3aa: CSVEEVGNTQYF
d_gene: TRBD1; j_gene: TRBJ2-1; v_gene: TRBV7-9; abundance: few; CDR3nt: TGTGCCAGCAGCCTTAACAGGGGGCGATTGTTCAATGAGCAGTTCTTC; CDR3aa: CASSLNRGRLFNEQFF
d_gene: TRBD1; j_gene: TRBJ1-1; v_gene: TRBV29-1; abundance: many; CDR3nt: TGCAGCGTTGAGACAGGGCTGCGCACTGAAGCTTTCTTT; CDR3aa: CSVETGLRTEAFF
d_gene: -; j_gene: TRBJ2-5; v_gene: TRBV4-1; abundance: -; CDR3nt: TGCGCCAGCAGCCAAGGGGGAACCAAAGAGACCCAGTACTTC; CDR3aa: CASSQGGTKETQYF
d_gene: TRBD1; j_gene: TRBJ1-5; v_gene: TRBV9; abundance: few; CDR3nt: TGTGCCAGCAGCCCGACAGGGTTCAGCAATCAGCCCCAGCATTTT; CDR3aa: CASSPTGFSNQPQHF
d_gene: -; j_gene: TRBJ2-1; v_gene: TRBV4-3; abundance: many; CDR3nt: TGCGCCAGCAGCCAGCCCGGGGCGAACAATGAGCAGTTCTTC; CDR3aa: CASSQPGANNEQFF
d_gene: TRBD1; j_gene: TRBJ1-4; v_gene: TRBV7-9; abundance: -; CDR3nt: TGTGCCAGCAGCGTCCGGGACAGAGTTGGGGAAAAACTGTTTTTT; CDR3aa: CASSVRDRVGEKLFF
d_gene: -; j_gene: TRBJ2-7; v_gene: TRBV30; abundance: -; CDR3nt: TGTGCCTGGAGTGACATAGCTTTTTCCTACGAGCAGTACTTC; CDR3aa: CAWSDIAFSYEQYF
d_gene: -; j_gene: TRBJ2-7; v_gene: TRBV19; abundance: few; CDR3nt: TGTGCCAGTAGTATTAATCCAGGCCTCTACGAGCAGTACTTC; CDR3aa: CASSINPGLYEQYF